The source of this TCR beta chain is a study of shared clonotypes between healthy human individuals. Study at large: The plates for each donor numbered three CD4 naive, three CD4 memory, two CD8 naive and one CD8 memory.

This was a deep-level run. TCRdb keeps only in-frame clones here, not all; method: immunoSEQ multiplex PCR. The sample has about 2 million clones, 90% to 95% seen once. The study drew all its donors from Caucasian adults living in Nashville, Tennessee. A CD45RA-negative memory subset and a CD45RA+ naive subset were separated from the CD4+ cells. Trimming pared 4 bases from V and 0 bases from J, leaving 10 bases between. Germline CDR1 is ENHRY and CDR2 is SYGVKD. The CDR3 runs to 16 residues. Sample: naive CD4+ T cells sorted from blood. Subset defined: CD45RA+ positively selected. The receptor comes from a man aged 18 to 30 in good health. V usage is TRBV10-3 and J usage is TRBJ1-6, with D possibly being TRBD1 (5 bases). For the CDR3, the DNA is TGTGCCATCAGTGGGGGGGGAAGCTCCTATAATTCACCCCTCCACTTT. It encodes CAISGGGSSYNSPLHF.